This entry lists 16 T cell receptor beta chains sequenced from one sample in a study of CD4 T cells in relation to SARS-CoV-2 and coronaviruses. Repertoires were generated with immunoSEQ multiplex PCR, while TCRdb's copy carries only in-frame clones and drops some. This table holds approximately 20,000 clones, 70% to 85% found once. Before the COVID-19 pandemic, during about 2010-2019, CD4+ T cells were taken from unexposed donors. After approximately ten days of culture, CD4+ T cells were isolated. No cognate antigen is known for these TCRs. The sequenced sample was CD4+ T cells from PBMCs, cultured in vitro. Receptor source: a human donor in good health.

The chain employs TRBV19 and TRBJ1-2, with D uncertain. V shed 6 bases and J shed 8 bases, with 10 bases lying between them. This CDR3 comprises 11 residues. In germline, CDR1 is LNHDA, CDR2 SQIVND (reference sequence). This chain's CDR3 is CASSSERGYTF. The CDR3 DNA sequence: TGTGCCAGTAGCAGCGAAAGAGGCTACACCTTC.

This clone ranks as large (0.1 to 1%). The V call is TRBV5-8, the J call TRBJ2-4, with a tentative D call TRBD1 (5 bases). Germline-derived CDR1 and CDR2 are SGHTS and YDEGEE. Trimming cost V 2 bases and J 5 bases, with 11 bases left between them. The CDR3 extends over 14 amino acids. The CDR3 DNA sequence: TGTGCCAGCAGCTTTACAGGACCTCAAAACATTCAGTACTTC. It yields the protein CASSFTGPQNIQYF. Combining the CDR3 with reference TRBV5-8 and TRBJ2-4 gives the whole variable domain EAGVTQSPTHLIKTRGQQATLRCSPISGHTSVYWYQQALGLGLQFLLWYDEGEERNRGNFPPRFSGRQFPNYSSELNVNALELEDSALYLCASSFTGPQNIQYFGAGTRLSVL.

The V and J genes are TRBV3-1 (or the pseudogene TRBV3-2) and TRBJ1-1, with 7 nucleotides matching TRBD1. The CDR3 covers 18 residues. CDR1 and CDR2 from the germline V gene are LGHDT and YNNKEL (reference sequence). Losses at the gene ends were 3 bases for V and 1 base for J; bases not matched to a gene: 14. DNA for the CDR3: TGTGCCAGCAGCCACCAGGCAACAGGGGAGTGGGGGAACACTGAAGCTTTCTTT. Translation gives CASSHQATGEWGNTEAFF.

The V gene is TRBV4-3, the J gene TRBJ2-3; TRBD1 agrees at 8 bases. The V gene's germline CDR1 is LGHNA and CDR2 YSLEER. Trimming at V came to 3 bases and at J to 3 bases, leaving 5 bases not matched to a gene. The CDR3 spans 15 residues. CDR3 nucleotide sequence: TGCGCCAGCAGCCACAGACAGGGGCCAACAGATACGCAGTATTTT. Its translation: CASSHRQGPTDTQYF.

The V call is TRBV5-8, the J call TRBJ1-6, with D maybe TRBD1 (5 bases). The CDR3 spans 17 residues. Looked up from germline, CDR1 is SGHTS and CDR2 is YDEGEE. V lost 0 bases, J lost 0 bases, and 10 bases lay in between. CDR3 nucleotide sequence: TGTGCCAGCAGCTTGGCCGCAGGGAGCTCCTATAATTCACCCCTCCACTTT. This gives the protein CASSLAAGSSYNSPLHF.

The chain recombines TRBV4-3 with TRBJ2-5, with no clear D. The V gene's germline CDR1 is LGHNA and CDR2 YSLEER. This CDR3 is 13 amino acids long. Trimming took off 0 bases at V and 4 bases at J, with 6 bases between the two ends. CDR3 DNA sequence: TGCGCCAGCAGCCAAGATGTAGGAGAGACCCAGTACTTC. Translating gives CASSQDVGETQYF.

The V and J genes are TRBV29-1 and TRBJ1-2; TRBD1 matches 8 bases. Losses at the gene ends were 8 bases for V and 6 bases for J; bases not matched to a gene: 5. This CDR3 contains 11 residues. Germline-derived CDR1 and CDR2 are SQVTM and ANQGSEA. As DNA, the CDR3 is TGCAGCAGCCAGGGGGCCGATGGCTACACCTTC. Amino acid sequence: CSSQGADGYTF.

V gene TRBV7-6 combines with J gene TRBJ2-3, with D uncertain. Germline V gene data show CDR1 as SGHVS and CDR2 as FNYEAQ. CDR3 size: 19 residues. V lost 0 bases to trimming and J lost 0 bases, with 19 bases between them. CDR3 in DNA: TGTGCCAGCAGCTTAGCGCATGGTCGGATAGGCTTTAGCACAGATACGCAGTATTTT. It encodes CASSLAHGRIGFSTDTQYF.

This clone was seen a single time. The V and J genes are TRBV6-5 and TRBJ1-3; D unclear. The germline V gene encodes CDR1 MNHEY and CDR2 SVGAGI. The CDR3 loop spans 13 amino acids. Trimming shortened V by 10 bases and J by 4 bases, and 14 bases separated the two germline ends. The CDR3 is CATTRGAGNTIYF. In DNA form, the CDR3 reads TGTGCCACCACGCGCGGAGCCGGAAACACCATATATTTT.

This clone turned up a few times. V gene TRBV10-1 combines with J gene TRBJ2-5, with D unresolved. Deletions cut 6 bases from V and 5 bases from J, with 13 bases between. Germline V CDR1 and CDR2: WNHNN, SYGVQD (reference sequence). The CDR3 is 13 residues long. CDR3 in amino acids: CASSPTTGETQYF. The CDR3 DNA reads as TGCGCCAGCAGCCCCACGACCGGGGAGACCCAGTACTTC.

V and J are TRBV7-4 and TRBJ2-1; D may be TRBD2 (5 bases). Between the trimmed V and J ends, which lost 6 bases and 6 bases, there was a span of 18 bases. In germline, CDR1 is SGHVT, CDR2 SQSDAQ. The CDR3 has 15 amino acids. The CDR3 DNA follows: TGTGCCAGCAGTTCCTGGGAGTTTTCACTCAATGAGCAGTTCTTC. Translated: CASSSWEFSLNEQFF.

The V call is TRBV10-3, the J call TRBJ1-2; D possibly corresponds to TRBD1 (5 bases). This CDR3 spans 15 amino acids. Looked up from germline, CDR1 is ENHRY and CDR2 is SYGVKD. The ends were cut back, 0 bases at V and 3 bases at J, with 11 bases in the middle. The CDR3 sequence is CAISESAGGYYGYTF. DNA of the CDR3: TGTGCCATCAGTGAGTCGGCGGGGGGGTACTATGGCTACACCTTC.

This clone showed up just a few times. The V call is TRBV2, the J call TRBJ2-3, with D unresolved. Looked up from germline, CDR1 is SNHLY and CDR2 is FYNNEI. V lost 4 bases to trimming and J lost 3 bases, with 5 bases between them. The CDR3 is 12 residues long. The DNA of the CDR3 is TGTGCCAGCAGTGTGGCGACAGATACGCAGTATTTT. Its protein product is CASSVATDTQYF.

The V call is TRBV6-5, the J call TRBJ1-1, with D uncertain. The CDR3 length is 13 residues. Germline loops: CDR1 MNHEY, CDR2 SVGAGI. The V end was cut by 8 bases, the J end by 1 base, with 11 bases between. The DNA of the CDR3 is TGTGCCAGCCATAAGGATAAGAACACTGAAGCTTTCTTT. Encoded protein: CASHKDKNTEAFF.

The chain combines TRBV28 with TRBJ1-1, with unresolved D. Trimming stripped 5 bases from V and 0 bases from J, with 13 bases between. The length of the CDR3 is 15 residues. Germline V gene sequence: CDR1 MDHEN, CDR2 SYDVKM. The CDR3 spells CASSITLDLNTEAFF. CDR3 DNA: TGTGCCAGCAGTATCACCCTGGACTTGAACACTGAAGCTTTCTTT.

The gene calls are TRBV19 and TRBJ1-5; no reliable D call. This CDR3 comprises 16 residues. Germline loops: CDR1 LNHDA, CDR2 SQIVND (reference sequence). V lost 3 bases, J lost 6 bases, and 18 bases lay in between. The CDR3 DNA reads TGTGCCAGTAGTATGAGGCCTACGGGTGTGGTTCAGCCCCAGCATTTT. Protein sequence: CASSMRPTGVVQPQHF.